The following is a TCR beta chain sequence with its context. Its target is not known. These data are taken from a study of cytomegalovirus exposure and HLA in healthy donors. Study background: Out of about 360 genotyped donors, about 80% belonged to the Caucasian-associated ancestry cluster. General study findings and limits: In an earlier analysis, productive rearrangement rates for most beta V segments clustered near 87% or 30%. Per a later analysis, 18,000 or so TCR beta sequences showed association with HLA alleles at 0.05 false discovery rate.

The PCR ran on 60 Vbeta and 13 Jbeta primers. Some clones are missing from TCRdb's copy, which holds only in-frame ones; the method was immunoSEQ multiplex PCR. The table lists 73,000 or so clones, 73% of them singletons. Specimen: PBMCs. The receptor's source is a woman aged 40 to 49 in good health and CMV-seropositive.

The CDR3 coding sequence is TGTGCCAGCAGCGTTCACACGAAACCGGGTGAAAAACTGTTTTTT. Translated, it gives CASSVHTKPGEKLFF. This chain connects TRBV9 to TRBJ1-4; D uncertain. Germline V gives CDR1 SGDLS, CDR2 YYNGEE. The ends were cut back, 2 bases at V and 7 bases at J, with 15 bases in the middle. The CDR3 consists of 15 residues.